The rows below give T cell receptor beta chains drawn from one sample of a study of blood T cell repertoires in COVID-19. Data came from immunoSEQ multiplex PCR; TCRdb stores just in-frame clones and leaves some out. The table shows fewer than 45,000 clones, with 65% to 85% occurring only once. The source material was peripheral blood. The source of these receptors is a man in his forties with active or convalescent COVID-19. The CDR3 runs from the conserved cysteine through the conserved F or W. Fields, in order: V gene, clone size, J gene, D gene, CDR3 DNA, CDR3 protein. D genes are given only for firm matches. Some rows have no size entry. The others give once, few or many, or a class for an expanded clone.

>TRBV6-5|-|TRBJ2-1|-
TGTGCCAGCAGTTTCCGACAGGTCTATGAGCAGTTCTTC
CASSFRQVYEQFF
>TRBV4-1|once|TRBJ2-3|TRBD2
TGCGCCAGCAGCCACGCCGGAATAGCGGGGGACCGGGATACGCAGTATTTT
CASSHAGIAGDRDTQYF
>TRBV6-2/TRBV6-3|-|TRBJ2-7|-
TGTGCCAGCAGCCCCGGACTCGTAAGAACCTACGAGCAGTACTTC
CASSPGLVRTYEQYF
>TRBV7-8|-|TRBJ2-7|TRBD1
TGTGCCAGCAGCCCAGACAGGGCCCTCGGCTACGAGCAGTACTTC
CASSPDRALGYEQYF
>TRBV18|-|TRBJ2-7|TRBD1
TGTGCCAGCTCACCGGGGACAGGATCCGAGCAGTACTTC
CASSPGTGSEQYF
>TRBV5-1|-|TRBJ1-5|TRBD1
TGCGCCAGCAGCCCCCAAGGGGGCTACGGCAATCAGCCCCAGCATTTT
CASSPQGGYGNQPQHF
>TRBV20-1|few|TRBJ2-7|-
TGCAGTACACGGAGCGGGCACGAGCAGTACTTC
CSTRSGHEQYF
>TRBV6-5|-|TRBJ2-2|-
TGTGCCAGCAGTTCGGACAGGCGGGGCGGGGAGCTGTTTTTT
CASSSDRRGGELFF
>TRBV10-2|-|TRBJ2-2|TRBD2
TGCGCCAGCAGTGAGTCAGGACTAGCGTCCGGGGAGCTGTTTTTT
CASSESGLASGELFF
>TRBV3-1/TRBV3-2|-|TRBJ2-7|-
TGTGCCAGCAGCCAAGACGTGGGCCACCTCTACGAGCAGTACTTC
CASSQDVGHLYEQYF
>TRBV11-3|-|TRBJ2-5|TRBD2
TGTGCCAGCAGGGGAGGGACCCAAGAGACCCAGTACTTC
CASRGGTQETQYF
>TRBV24-1|-|TRBJ2-7|TRBD1
TGTGCCACCAGTGACCGACAGGGGAACTCCTACGAGCAGTACTTC
CATSDRQGNSYEQYF
>TRBV2|-|TRBJ1-3|-
TGTGCCAGCAGTGTTGGCAGCTCTGGAAACACCATATATTTT
CASSVGSSGNTIYF
>TRBV19|-|TRBJ1-5|-
TGTGCCAGTTCCCCCGCCGAGGTTGGGCCCCAGCATTTT
CASSPAEVGPQHF
>TRBV28|-|TRBJ1-1|-
TGTGCCAGCATGTTGGAGTTCCAGCTGAACACTGAAGCTTTCTTT
CASMLEFQLNTEAFF
>TRBV19|-|TRBJ2-3|-
TGTGCCAGTAGTACCAAAACTAGCACAGATACGCAGTATTTT
CASSTKTSTDTQYF
>TRBV6-2/TRBV6-3|many|TRBJ2-2|-
TGTGCCAGCAGCCTACTCCTAGGGGGGGCCACCGGGGAGCTGTTTTTT
CASSLLLGGATGELFF
>TRBV30|-|TRBJ2-1|TRBD2
TGTGCCTGGAGAGATAGCGGGAGGGCCTCAGTCAATGAGCAGTTCTTC
CAWRDSGRASVNEQFF
>TRBV9|-|TRBJ2-3|TRBD2
TGTGCCAGCAGCCCCTGGACTAGCGGCACAGATACGCAGTATTTT
CASSPWTSGTDTQYF
>TRBV2|-|TRBJ1-1|-
TGTGCCAGCAGTGCGCACTCAGGGGCTTCGGTGGGAGCTTTCTTT
CASSAHSGASVGAFF
>TRBV6-1|-|TRBJ2-7|-
TGTGCCAGCAGTGAAATTGGCAGCTACGAGCAGTACTTC
CASSEIGSYEQYF
>TRBV14|-|TRBJ1-2|TRBD1
TGTGCCAGCAGCCCAGGGGGACTTTCCGGGTTGGGCTACACCTTC
CASSPGGLSGLGYTF
>TRBV6-5|once|TRBJ2-2|-
TGTGCCAGCAGTTATGGGGGGATCACCGGGGAGCTGTTTTTT
CASSYGGITGELFF
>TRBV6-5|-|TRBJ2-2|-
TGTGCCAGCAGTTACACTTTCCCCGACACCGGGGAGCTGTTTTTT
CASSYTFPDTGELFF
>TRBV11-3|-|TRBJ2-7|-
TGTGCCAGCACGGGGATAAGCTCCTACGAGCAGTACTTC
CASTGISSYEQYF
>TRBV7-2|-|TRBJ2-1|TRBD2
TGTGCCAGCAGAATAGCGGGGGGGGGCCCCAATGAGCAGTTCTTC
CASRIAGGGPNEQFF
>TRBV4-1|-|TRBJ1-2|-
TGCGCCAGCAGCCTAGACCCGGGGGTAATCTATGGCTACACCTTC
CASSLDPGVIYGYTF
>TRBV30|-|TRBJ2-5|-
TGTGCCTGGAGTGTAGGGGCGGCGGAGACCCAGTACTTC
CAWSVGAAETQYF